Listed here are 29 T cell receptor beta chains from one sample, sequenced in a study of beta chain features in type 1 diabetes. Expressed TCRB transcripts were sequenced because the isolated RNA had all been reverse transcribed beforehand. Clones were read by immunoSEQ multiplex PCR, and TCRdb kept only the in-frame ones, dropping some. The profile shows over 40,000 clones, roughly 70% of them singletons. These TCRs' antigens remain unknown. The study's findings and limits: Type 1 diabetes patients had moderately but significantly shorter TCRB CDR3s in all four CD4+ subsets.

Sequenced input: Tregs from blood. The receptors derive from a young woman with type 1 diabetes.

This clone turned up a few times. The chain uses TRBV10-3 and TRBJ2-5; the D gene is possibly TRBD2 (5 bases). The CDR3 covers 13 residues. V was trimmed by 8 bases and J by 5 bases, leaving 15 bases between them. Per germline, CDR1 ENHRY and CDR2 SYGVKD. CDR3 sequence (DNA): TGTGCCATCTCCGACACGGGGTCGGAGACCCAGTACTTC. Its protein product is CAISDTGSETQYF.

The genes are TRBV5-1 and TRBJ2-7, with D maybe TRBD1 (6 bases). CDR3 size: 14 residues. The ends were cut back, 3 bases at V and 5 bases at J, with 15 bases in the middle. CDR1 and CDR2 (germline): SGHRS, YFSETQ. CDR3 sequence: CASSSQGLIHEQYF. The CDR3 DNA is TGCGCCAGCAGCTCGCAGGGGCTAATACACGAGCAGTACTTC.

This chain connects TRBV6-6 to TRBJ1-1, with D unresolved. The V gene's germline CDR1 is MNHNY and CDR2 SVGAGI (reference sequence). The CDR3 extends over 14 amino acids. Trimming removed 2 bases from V and 1 base from J, with 8 bases in between. CDR3 residues: CASSYPRSNTEAFF. The CDR3 nucleotides are TGTGCCAGCAGTTACCCGCGTTCGAACACTGAAGCTTTCTTT.

V gene TRBV11-2 combines with J gene TRBJ2-3; perhaps TRBD2 as D (5 bases). CDR3 size: 14 residues. Germline CDR1 reads SGHAT; CDR2 reads FQNNGV. V lost 10 bases and J 3 bases, leaving 17 bases between the germline ends. CDR3 DNA sequence: TGTGCCACCGGAGGAAGTTATAGGACAGATACGCAGTATTTT. Encoded protein: CATGGSYRTDTQYF.

The chain carries TRBV7-2 and TRBJ2-1; 12 bases match TRBD1. Germline CDR1 SGHTA, CDR2 FQGNSA. CDR3 length: 16 amino acids. V lost 5 bases and J lost 7; bases outside the gene matches: 9. The CDR3 DNA reads TGTGCCAGCAGCCGTGGTTCGGGACAGGGGGCGAATGAGCAGTTCTTC. Its translation: CASSRGSGQGANEQFF. The full variable domain, with the rest looked up from reference TRBV7-2 and TRBJ2-1, is GAGVSQSPSNKVTEKGKDVELRCDPISGHTALYWYRQSLGQGLEFLIYFQGNSAPDKSGLPSDRFSAERTGGSVSTLTIQRTQQEDSAVYLCASSRGSGQGANEQFFGPGTRLTVL.

The rearrangement joins TRBV5-1 to TRBJ2-1, with a weak D call TRBD1 (5 bases). The CDR3 totals 14 residues. The germline gives CDR1 SGHRS, CDR2 YFSETQ. V was trimmed by 4 bases and J by 6 bases, leaving 14 bases between them. In nucleotides, the CDR3 is TGCGCCAGCAGCCAGAGTGGGGCCAGCAATGAGCAGTTCTTC. Amino acids: CASSQSGASNEQFF.

The V and J genes are TRBV7-9 and TRBJ1-4; 8 bases match TRBD1. V lost 1 base to trimming and J lost 5 bases; unmatched junction nucleotides: 0. This CDR3 has 14 amino acids. Germline lookup yields CDR1 SEHNR and CDR2 FQNEAQ (reference sequence). CDR3 loop: CASSLDRGNEKLFF. CDR3 bases: TGTGCCAGCAGCTTAGACAGGGGGAATGAAAAACTGTTTTTT. Together with reference TRBV7-9 and TRBJ1-4, the CDR3 gives the full variable domain: DTGVSQNPRHKITKRGQNVTFRCDPISEHNRLYWYRQTLGQGPEFLTYFQNEAQLEKSRLLSDRFSAERPKGSFSTLEIQRTEQGDSAMYLCASSLDRGNEKLFFGSGTQLSVL.

This chain connects TRBV6-6 to TRBJ2-2; 8 bases are a match to TRBD2. The CDR3 is made up of 14 amino acids. With V trimmed by 5 bases and J by 6 bases, 5 bases remained unmatched. The V gene's germline CDR1 is MNHNY and CDR2 SVGAGI (reference sequence). CDR3: CASSPGGAAGELFF. CDR3 DNA sequence: TGTGCCAGCAGTCCCGGGGGGGCCGCCGGGGAGCTGTTTTTT.

The V gene is TRBV5-1, the J gene TRBJ2-7; 10 nucleotides line up with TRBD1. J lost 2 bases, V lost 2 bases, and 4 bases had no gene match. The length of the CDR3 is 15 residues. Germline V gene sequence: CDR1 SGHRS, CDR2 YFSETQ. CDR3 DNA: TGCGCCAGCAGCTTTGGGACAGGGGTCGCCTACGAGCAGTACTTC. Translated, it gives CASSFGTGVAYEQYF.

The chain carries TRBV13 and TRBJ2-4; D not resolved. The CDR3 length is 15 residues. Germline values: CDR1 PRHDT, CDR2 FYEKMQ (reference sequence). V shed 1 base and J shed 0 bases, with 7 bases lying between them. CDR3 region: CASSLEKLAKNIQYF. The CDR3 DNA reads TGTGCCAGCAGCTTAGAGAAGCTAGCCAAAAACATTCAGTACTTC.

This chain links TRBV7-9 with TRBJ2-1; 12 bases agree with TRBD2. Per the germline V gene, CDR1 is SEHNR and CDR2 is FQNEAQ (reference sequence). The CDR3 runs 16 residues. V was clipped by 4 bases and J by 7 bases; unmatched bases: 8. The CDR3 DNA follows: TGTGCCAGCAGCTCCACTGCTAGCGGGAGGGTAAATGAGCAGTTCTTC. As protein: CASSSTASGRVNEQFF.

V usage is TRBV11-2 and J usage is TRBJ2-1; D is possibly TRBD2 (6 bases). The CDR3 is made up of 13 amino acids. Germline CDR1 and CDR2: SGHAT and FQNNGV. The ends were cut back, 1 base at V and 12 bases at J, with 13 bases in the middle. As DNA, the CDR3 is TGTGCCAGCAGCTTAGTCGGAGGGTTTGGGCAGTTCTTC. It codes for CASSLVGGFGQFF.

V usage is TRBV19 and J usage is TRBJ2-7; D perhaps matches TRBD2 (7 bases). Per the germline V gene, CDR1 is LNHDA and CDR2 is SQIVND (reference sequence). The CDR3 extends over 13 amino acids. V lost 10 bases to trimming and J lost 7 bases, with 20 bases between them. CDR3: CATDRGGGLEQYF. CDR3 coding DNA: TGTGCCACCGACAGAGGGGGGGGTCTTGAGCAGTACTTC.

This clone was seen a few times. The V gene is TRBV7-2, the J gene TRBJ1-5; perhaps TRBD1 as D (6 bases). Trimming left V 5 bases short and J 3 bases short, with 11 bases between. Germline values: CDR1 SGHTA, CDR2 FQGNSA. The CDR3 sequence is 14 residues long. CDR3 sequence (DNA): TGTGCCAGCAGCCGACACAGGGTCAATCAGCCCCAGCATTTT. This encodes CASSRHRVNQPQHF.

V and J are TRBV6-6 and TRBJ1-4; D remains ambiguous. The CDR3 totals 15 residues. The ends were cut back, 6 bases at V and 2 bases at J, with 13 bases in the middle. CDR1 and CDR2 from the germline V gene are MNHNY and SVGAGI (reference sequence). CDR3 protein: CASRLPGRTNEKLFF. In nucleotides, the CDR3 is TGTGCCAGCAGACTTCCTGGCAGGACTAATGAAAAACTGTTTTTT.

The chain uses TRBV25-1 and TRBJ1-1; D is undetermined. Looked up from germline, CDR1 is MGHDK and CDR2 is SYGVNS. The CDR3 loop spans 15 amino acids. V was trimmed by 7 bases and J by 4 bases, leaving 19 bases between them. The CDR3 region has the DNA TGTGCCAGCAACGACGGGCGGGTTCTTAGCACTGAAGCTTTCTTT. Residues: CASNDGRVLSTEAFF.

The V gene is TRBV6-6, the J gene TRBJ2-7; perhaps TRBD1 as D (6 bases). Trimming removed 0 bases from V and 6 bases from J, with 12 bases in between. CDR1 and CDR2 from the germline V gene are MNHNY and SVGAGI (reference sequence). The CDR3 is 14 residues long. The CDR3 nucleotides read TGTGCCAGCAGTTACTCTCGGCAACAGGGCGAGCAGTACTTC. Protein sequence: CASSYSRQQGEQYF.

Here the CDR3 DNA reads TGTGCCAGCAGCTTGAGACAGACCGGGGAGCTGTTTTTT. It is translated as CASSLRQTGELFF. The chain has TRBV9 and TRBJ2-2, with a weak D call TRBD1 (5 bases). V shed 4 bases and J shed 5 bases, with 9 bases lying between them. This CDR3 region has 13 residues. CDR1 and CDR2 (germline): SGDLS, YYNGEE.

V is TRBV7-2 and J is TRBJ2-7; 8 nucleotides agree with TRBD2. The length of the CDR3 is 14 residues. Per the germline V gene, CDR1 is SGHTA and CDR2 is FQGNSA. Trimming removed 6 bases from V and 3 bases from J; junction bases left unmatched: 7. Written as DNA, the CDR3 is TGTGCCAGCAGGGCCGGGACTAGAAACTACGAGCAGTACTTC. The encoded protein is CASRAGTRNYEQYF. The whole variable domain, remainder taken from reference TRBV7-2 and TRBJ2-7, is GAGVSQSPSNKVTEKGKDVELRCDPISGHTALYWYRQSLGQGLEFLIYFQGNSAPDKSGLPSDRFSAERTGGSVSTLTIQRTQQEDSAVYLCASRAGTRNYEQYFGPGTRLTVT.

The chain is built from TRBV9 and TRBJ2-1; possibly TRBD2 for D (6 bases). The ends were cut back, 3 bases at V and 5 bases at J, with 18 bases in the middle. The CDR3 consists of 16 residues. Germline lookup yields CDR1 SGDLS and CDR2 YYNGEE. The CDR3 sequence is CASSGRPGLNHNEQFF. Written as DNA, the CDR3 is TGTGCCAGCAGCGGGAGACCGGGACTGAATCACAATGAGCAGTTCTTC.

The CDR3 DNA reads TGTGCCAGCAGCCCACAACCGGGACACCCCCCGAGTGGGGAGCTGTTTTTT. As protein: CASSPQPGHPPSGELFF. The chain has TRBV5-6 and TRBJ2-2; D perhaps matches TRBD1 (6 bases). Germline CDR1 is SGHDT and CDR2 is YYEEEE. The CDR3 has 17 residues. V was trimmed by 4 bases and J by 8 bases, leaving 24 bases between them.

V is TRBV10-3 and J is TRBJ2-2; 11 bases align to TRBD2. J lost 8 bases, V lost 3 bases, and 5 bases had no gene match. The CDR3 is made up of 15 amino acids. Germline assignment: CDR1 ENHRY and CDR2 SYGVKD. CDR3 coding DNA: TGTGCCATCAGTGATAGCGGGAGGGCCCCGGGGGAGCTGTTTTTT. It encodes CAISDSGRAPGELFF.

This clone was detected a few times. The chain links TRBV10-3 to TRBJ1-2; D is perhaps TRBD1 (5 bases). Deletions cut 7 bases from V and 2 bases from J, with 20 bases between. This CDR3 comprises 16 residues. CDR1 is ENHRY and CDR2 is SYGVKD in the germline V gene. In DNA, the CDR3 is TGTGCCATCAAACTAGCAGGGCCGATGGGCAACTATGGCTACACCTTC. This codes for CAIKLAGPMGNYGYTF.

The chain employs TRBV5-4 and TRBJ2-5, with D perhaps TRBD2 (6 bases). Germline CDR1 reads SGHNT; CDR2 reads YYREEE (reference sequence). Trimming stripped 0 bases from V and 7 bases from J, with 13 bases between. The CDR3 is 14 amino acids. The CDR3 spells CASSLESLGRTQYF. DNA of the CDR3: TGTGCCAGCAGCTTGGAGTCCCTCGGGAGGACCCAGTACTTC.

The chain has TRBV5-1 and TRBJ2-1, with D possibly matching TRBD1 (6 bases). The germline V gene encodes CDR1 SGHRS and CDR2 YFSETQ. The V end was cut by 6 bases, the J end by 1 base, with 14 bases between. This CDR3 spans 15 amino acids. The CDR3 loop reads CASTRDKASYNEQFF. The DNA for the CDR3 is TGCGCCAGCACCCGGGACAAGGCTTCCTACAATGAGCAGTTCTTC. Variable domain in full (rest from reference TRBV5-1 and TRBJ2-1): KAGVTQTPRYLIKTRGQQVTLSCSPISGHRSVSWYQQTPGQGLQFLFEYFSETQRNKGNFPGRFSGRQFSNSRSEMNVSTLELGDSALYLCASTRDKASYNEQFFGPGTRLTVL.

This chain joins TRBV29-1 and TRBJ1-2; D remains ambiguous. V was trimmed by 7 bases and J by 4 bases, leaving 13 bases between them. Germline CDR1 is SQVTM and CDR2 is ANQGSEA. There are 12 residues in the CDR3. CDR3 coding DNA: TGCAGCGCCGCGGGCGTAACCTATGGCTACACCTTC. Its translation is CSAAGVTYGYTF.

The rearrangement links TRBV7-3 to TRBJ2-5; unclear D gene. Between the trimmed V and J ends, which lost 5 bases and 7 bases, there was a span of 14 bases. Germline values: CDR1 SGHTA, CDR2 FQGTGA. The CDR3 runs to 13 residues. CDR3 residues: CASSPAATGTQYF. In nucleotides, the CDR3 is TGTGCCAGCAGCCCCGCTGCTACCGGGACCCAGTACTTC.

The chain joins TRBV11-2 to TRBJ2-4, with D perhaps matching TRBD2 (6 bases). The CDR3 is made up of 14 amino acids. Germline CDR1 and CDR2: SGHAT and FQNNGV. V gave up 4 bases and J gave up 2 bases, with 9 bases separating them. CDR3 region: CASSSGETKNIQYF. CDR3 in DNA: TGTGCCAGCAGCTCGGGGGAAACCAAAAACATTCAGTACTTC.

This chain uses TRBV29-1 with TRBJ1-1; D is uncertain. V was cut by 4 bases and J by 0 bases, with 12 bases left in between. Germline CDR1 is SQVTM and CDR2 is ANQGSEA. The CDR3 runs to 14 residues. CDR3 sequence: CSVGKDTMNTEAFF. The DNA of the CDR3 is TGCAGCGTTGGGAAAGACACCATGAACACTGAAGCTTTCTTT.